These 3 T cell receptor beta chains were all obtained from the same sample, sequenced in a study of blood T cell repertoires in COVID-19. Assay used: immunoSEQ multiplex PCR; TCRdb lists only in-frame clones, some missing. In the table there are about 250,000 clones, approximately 88% of which are singletons. The sample consisted of peripheral blood. These receptors originate from a man aged 40-49 years with acute or convalescent COVID-19.

The chain uses TRBV11-2 and TRBJ1-5, with 9 positions matching TRBD1. Trimming took 4 bases from V and 5 from J; bases not matched to a gene: 3. CDR1 and CDR2 from the germline V gene are SGHAT and FQNNGV. The CDR3 consists of 14 residues. The chain's CDR3 is CASSSGTGYQPQHF. CDR3 sequence (DNA): TGTGCCAGCAGCTCCGGGACAGGGTATCAGCCCCAGCATTTT.

This chain connects TRBV30 to TRBJ2-7, with 8 positions matching TRBD2. The length of the CDR3 is 15 residues. With V trimmed by 3 bases and J by 6 bases, 13 bases remained unmatched. Germline V CDR1 and CDR2: GTSNPN, SVGIG (reference sequence). The CDR3 reads CAWRAKSGSWAEQYF. The CDR3 nucleotides read TGTGCCTGGAGGGCGAAAAGCGGGAGCTGGGCCGAGCAGTACTTC.

V and J are TRBV6-5 and TRBJ1-2; TRBD1 aligns across 7 bases. The V gene's germline CDR1 is MNHEY and CDR2 SVGAGI. CDR3 length equals 13 residues. J was trimmed by 5 bases and V by 10 bases; bases with no gene match: 10. The CDR3 sequence: CATQTPGGYGYTF. The CDR3 DNA is TGTGCCACCCAAACCCCAGGGGGTTATGGCTACACCTTC.